The rows below give T cell receptor beta chains drawn from one sample of a study of T cells in Graves' hyperthyroidism and ophthalmopathy. A single record per CDR3 protein comes from TCRdb applying MiXCR to the multiplex PCR reads. The sample holds about 380,000 distinct CDR3 sequences; approximately 17% are singletons and the top ten take 40%. Sequencing was carried out using blood. All receptors derive from a young man with Graves' ophthalmopathy. Both conserved end residues are part of each CDR3. Each record gives: V gene, clone size, D gene, J gene, CDR3 protein, CDR3 DNA. The D gene is left open where the match is weak. The size entry is marked missing in some rows and otherwise reads once, few, many or a size class.

V gene: TRBV6-1
clone size: few
D gene: -
J gene: TRBJ1-2
CDR3 protein: CASRPTVASSYGYTF
CDR3 DNA: TGTGCCAGCAGGCCGACAGTAGCTTCTAGCTATGGCTACACCTTC

V gene: TRBV3-1
clone size: few
D gene: TRBD2
J gene: TRBJ2-7
CDR3 protein: CASSPASGGSYEQYF
CDR3 DNA: TGTGCCAGCAGCCCGGCTAGCGGGGGTTCCTACGAGCAGTACTTC

V gene: TRBV20-1
clone size: many
D gene: -
J gene: TRBJ2-7
CDR3 protein: CSASVLTYEQYF
CDR3 DNA: TGCAGTGCTAGCGTGCTAACCTACGAGCAGTACTTC

V gene: TRBV29-1
clone size: many
D gene: TRBD2
J gene: TRBJ2-3
CDR3 protein: CSVEATGKEVAGFWDTQYF
CDR3 DNA: TGCAGCGTTGAAGCTACAGGGAAGGAGGTAGCGGGGTTTTGGGATACGCAGTATTTT

V gene: TRBV10-1
clone size: few
D gene: -
J gene: TRBJ1-2
CDR3 protein: CASSAGTENNYGYTF
CDR3 DNA: TGCGCCAGCAGTGCCGGGACCGAGAATAACTATGGCTACACCTTC

V gene: TRBV28
clone size: many
D gene: TRBD1
J gene: TRBJ1-6
CDR3 protein: CASSLPDRVVYNSPLHF
CDR3 DNA: TGTGCCAGCAGTCTCCCGGACAGGGTGGTGTATAATTCACCCCTCCACTTT

V gene: TRBV3-1
clone size: many
D gene: -
J gene: TRBJ2-1
CDR3 protein: CASSPPNSESSYNEQFF
CDR3 DNA: TGTGCCAGCAGCCCACCAAATAGCGAGAGCTCCTACAATGAGCAGTTCTTC

V gene: TRBV6-2/TRBV6-3
clone size: few
D gene: -
J gene: TRBJ1-6
CDR3 protein: CASTEPLSPLHF
CDR3 DNA: TGTGCCAGCACGGAACCCCTTTCACCCCTCCACTTT

V gene: TRBV7-2
clone size: many
D gene: TRBD2
J gene: TRBJ2-7
CDR3 protein: CASGRGGLLEQYF
CDR3 DNA: TGTGCCAGCGGGCGGGGGGGCCTCCTCGAGCAGTACTTC

V gene: TRBV6-2/TRBV6-3
clone size: -
D gene: TRBD1
J gene: TRBJ2-3
CDR3 protein: CASSYFRDRGTDTQYF
CDR3 DNA: TGTGCCAGCAGTTACTTCCGGGACAGGGGAACAGATACGCAGTATTTT

V gene: TRBV5-4
clone size: -
D gene: -
J gene: TRBJ2-7
CDR3 protein: CASSLSSGSEQYF
CDR3 DNA: TGTGCCAGCAGCTTGAGTTCTGGGAGCGAGCAGTACTTC

V gene: TRBV9
clone size: many
D gene: -
J gene: TRBJ1-1
CDR3 protein: CASSPGGSANTEAFF
CDR3 DNA: TGTGCCAGCAGCCCCGGTGGGTCGGCGAACACTGAAGCTTTCTTT

V gene: TRBV6-1
clone size: few
D gene: -
J gene: TRBJ1-6
CDR3 protein: CASRENRVRSPLHF
CDR3 DNA: TGTGCCAGCAGGGAAAATAGGGTACGGTCACCCCTCCACTTT

V gene: TRBV11-2
clone size: many
D gene: TRBD2
J gene: TRBJ2-5
CDR3 protein: CASSLARTSGKETQYF
CDR3 DNA: TGTGCCAGCAGCTTAGCCCGGACTAGCGGGAAAGAGACCCAGTACTTC

V gene: TRBV12-3/TRBV12-4
clone size: few
D gene: -
J gene: TRBJ1-2
CDR3 protein: CASRRGGESGYTF
CDR3 DNA: TGTGCCAGCAGGCGGGGGGGGGAGTCAGGCTACACCTTC

V gene: TRBV6-5
clone size: -
D gene: TRBD2
J gene: TRBJ2-2
CDR3 protein: CASSYSGLAVINTGELFF
CDR3 DNA: TGTGCCAGCAGTTACTCGGGACTAGCGGTGATCAACACCGGGGAGCTGTTTTTT

V gene: TRBV2
clone size: many
D gene: TRBD2
J gene: TRBJ2-5
CDR3 protein: CASSIAGHLQETQYF
CDR3 DNA: TGTGCCAGCAGTATAGCGGGACACCTCCAAGAGACCCAGTACTTC

V gene: TRBV27
clone size: many
D gene: -
J gene: TRBJ1-2
CDR3 protein: CASSLSNGGLNGYTF
CDR3 DNA: TGTGCCAGCAGTTTATCGAACGGGGGCCTAAATGGCTACACCTTC

V gene: TRBV2
clone size: many
D gene: TRBD2
J gene: TRBJ2-1
CDR3 protein: CASSRGVAPSNEQFF
CDR3 DNA: TGTGCCAGCAGTCGGGGGGTCGCCCCGAGTAATGAGCAGTTCTTC

V gene: TRBV29-1
clone size: few
D gene: TRBD2
J gene: TRBJ2-7
CDR3 protein: CSAGGGGYEQYF
CDR3 DNA: TGCAGCGCCGGGGGGGGAGGGTACGAGCAGTACTTC

V gene: TRBV7-8
clone size: many
D gene: TRBD1
J gene: TRBJ2-5
CDR3 protein: CASRPWRMDRVGETQYF
CDR3 DNA: TGTGCCAGCAGACCTTGGCGGATGGACAGGGTCGGAGAGACCCAGTACTTC

V gene: TRBV7-9
clone size: once
D gene: TRBD2
J gene: TRBJ2-7
CDR3 protein: CASSRDSSGESYEQYF
CDR3 DNA: TGTGCCAGCAGTCGGGACTCTAGCGGGGAGTCCTACGAGCAGTACTTC

V gene: TRBV29-1
clone size: -
D gene: TRBD1
J gene: TRBJ2-6
CDR3 protein: CSVKQGTGANVLTF
CDR3 DNA: TGCAGCGTGAAACAGGGGACTGGGGCCAACGTCCTGACTTTC

V gene: TRBV29-1
clone size: few
D gene: TRBD1
J gene: TRBJ1-5
CDR3 protein: CSENGTGYSNQPQHF
CDR3 DNA: TGCAGCGAAAACGGGACAGGCTATAGCAATCAGCCCCAGCATTTT

V gene: TRBV29-1
clone size: -
D gene: -
J gene: TRBJ1-2
CDR3 protein: CSVEDRGRYTF
CDR3 DNA: TGCAGCGTTGAAGATAGGGGACGCTACACCTTC

V gene: TRBV2
clone size: many
D gene: -
J gene: TRBJ1-5
CDR3 protein: CASSGRTEPSNQPQHF
CDR3 DNA: TGTGCCAGCAGTGGACGGACAGAACCTAGCAATCAGCCCCAGCATTTT

V gene: TRBV7-9
clone size: many
D gene: -
J gene: TRBJ2-1
CDR3 protein: CASSVSSSYNEQFF
CDR3 DNA: TGTGCCAGCAGCGTATCGAGCTCCTACAATGAGCAGTTCTTC

V gene: TRBV11-3
clone size: many
D gene: -
J gene: TRBJ1-1
CDR3 protein: CASSPRSGPETEAFF
CDR3 DNA: TGTGCCAGCAGCCCCAGGAGTGGCCCGGAGACTGAAGCTTTCTTT

V gene: TRBV5-1
clone size: many
D gene: TRBD1
J gene: TRBJ2-7
CDR3 protein: CASSLAGTGGASYEQYF
CDR3 DNA: TGCGCCAGCAGCTTAGCCGGGACAGGGGGCGCCTCCTACGAGCAGTACTTC

V gene: TRBV11-1
clone size: many
D gene: -
J gene: TRBJ2-1
CDR3 protein: CASSSRTKLEFF
CDR3 DNA: TGTGCCAGCAGCTCACGAACGAAATTGGAGTTCTTC

V gene: TRBV11-2
clone size: -
D gene: TRBD2
J gene: TRBJ2-7
CDR3 protein: CASSWPGLGVYEQYF
CDR3 DNA: TGTGCCAGCAGCTGGCCGGGACTAGGGGTCTACGAGCAGTACTTC

V gene: TRBV15
clone size: -
D gene: -
J gene: TRBJ1-6
CDR3 protein: CATSSLTGGNSPLHF
CDR3 DNA: TGTGCCACCAGCAGCTTAACGGGAGGTAATTCACCCCTCCACTTT

V gene: TRBV7-3
clone size: many
D gene: -
J gene: TRBJ2-1
CDR3 protein: CASSLKAPPAEQFF
CDR3 DNA: TGTGCCAGCAGCTTAAAGGCCCCCCCCGCCGAGCAGTTCTTC

V gene: TRBV19
clone size: -
D gene: TRBD1
J gene: TRBJ1-4
CDR3 protein: CASSIGDRVPATNEKLFF
CDR3 DNA: TGTGCCAGTAGTATAGGGGACAGAGTTCCCGCAACTAATGAAAAACTGTTTTTT

V gene: TRBV9
clone size: many
D gene: -
J gene: TRBJ1-1
CDR3 protein: CASSVIDGLNTEAFF
CDR3 DNA: TGTGCCAGCAGCGTCATCGACGGTTTGAACACTGAAGCTTTCTTT

V gene: TRBV5-6
clone size: many
D gene: TRBD1
J gene: TRBJ2-1
CDR3 protein: CASSSRDRAYNEQFF
CDR3 DNA: TGTGCCAGCAGCTCCCGGGACAGGGCTTACAATGAGCAGTTCTTC

V gene: TRBV18
clone size: many
D gene: -
J gene: TRBJ1-4
CDR3 protein: CASSPRRVGEKLFF
CDR3 DNA: TGTGCCAGCTCACCCCGGCGCGTAGGAGAAAAACTGTTTTTT

V gene: TRBV5-1
clone size: -
D gene: TRBD1
J gene: TRBJ1-5
CDR3 protein: CASSPGTGLFGSNQPQHF
CDR3 DNA: TGCGCCAGCAGCCCCGGGACAGGGTTGTTTGGTAGCAATCAGCCCCAGCATTTT

V gene: TRBV7-2
clone size: few
D gene: TRBD1
J gene: TRBJ2-2
CDR3 protein: CASSPTGGGTGELFF
CDR3 DNA: TGTGCCAGCAGTCCTACAGGGGGTGGTACCGGGGAGCTGTTTTTT

V gene: TRBV11-3
clone size: -
D gene: TRBD1
J gene: TRBJ2-7
CDR3 protein: CASSFQGAQEQYF
CDR3 DNA: TGTGCCAGCAGCTTCCAGGGGGCGCAAGAGCAGTACTTC

V gene: TRBV29-1
clone size: -
D gene: TRBD2
J gene: TRBJ2-1
CDR3 protein: CSVEGLAGDHSYNEQFF
CDR3 DNA: TGCAGCGTAGAAGGCCTAGCGGGGGACCACTCCTACAATGAGCAGTTCTTC

V gene: TRBV5-1
clone size: many
D gene: TRBD1
J gene: TRBJ1-1
CDR3 protein: CASSLAGDSLTEAFF
CDR3 DNA: TGCGCCAGCAGCTTGGCCGGGGACAGCCTCACTGAAGCTTTCTTT

V gene: TRBV5-1
clone size: many
D gene: -
J gene: TRBJ2-7
CDR3 protein: CASSPLGATAYEQYF
CDR3 DNA: TGCGCCAGCAGCCCCCTGGGGGCCACAGCCTACGAGCAGTACTTC

V gene: TRBV7-9
clone size: -
D gene: -
J gene: TRBJ1-3
CDR3 protein: CASSSFSYRVSGNTIYF
CDR3 DNA: TGTGCCAGCAGCTCCTTTTCTTACAGGGTTTCTGGAAACACCATATATTTT

V gene: TRBV11-2
clone size: many
D gene: -
J gene: TRBJ2-1
CDR3 protein: CASSLDRVVNEQFF
CDR3 DNA: TGTGCCAGCAGCTTAGACAGGGTAGTCAATGAGCAGTTCTTC

V gene: TRBV18
clone size: -
D gene: TRBD1
J gene: TRBJ1-5
CDR3 protein: CASSPGDRARQPQHF
CDR3 DNA: TGTGCCAGCTCACCGGGGGACAGGGCGAGGCAGCCCCAGCATTTT

V gene: TRBV7-9
clone size: few
D gene: TRBD2
J gene: TRBJ2-1
CDR3 protein: CASSARQTSLEQFF
CDR3 DNA: TGTGCCAGCAGCGCCCGGCAGACTAGCCTAGAGCAGTTCTTC

V gene: TRBV10-3
clone size: many
D gene: -
J gene: TRBJ2-7
CDR3 protein: CAIGRTEAYEQYF
CDR3 DNA: TGTGCCATTGGGAGGACAGAGGCCTACGAGCAGTACTTC

V gene: TRBV5-1
clone size: few
D gene: -
J gene: TRBJ2-7
CDR3 protein: CASSSPPGSNEQYF
CDR3 DNA: TGCGCCAGCAGCTCCCCCCCCGGGTCCAACGAGCAGTACTTC

V gene: TRBV15
clone size: few
D gene: -
J gene: TRBJ2-7
CDR3 protein: CATSRDLHRTEQYF
CDR3 DNA: TGTGCCACCAGCAGAGATTTACATCGGACCGAGCAGTACTTC

V gene: TRBV5-1
clone size: many
D gene: TRBD1
J gene: TRBJ2-2
CDR3 protein: CASSLDRVTGELFF
CDR3 DNA: TGCGCCAGCAGCTTAGACAGGGTAACCGGGGAGCTGTTTTTT

V gene: TRBV28
clone size: -
D gene: TRBD2
J gene: TRBJ2-1
CDR3 protein: CASSTGGGFDEQFF
CDR3 DNA: TGTGCCAGTTCCACGGGGGGGGGTTTCGATGAGCAGTTCTTC

V gene: TRBV10-3
clone size: -
D gene: TRBD1
J gene: TRBJ1-1
CDR3 protein: CAISAPLRGTGRTETFF
CDR3 DNA: TGTGCCATCAGTGCCCCGCTCCGCGGGACAGGACGCACGGAGACTTTCTTT

V gene: TRBV6-1
clone size: many
D gene: TRBD2
J gene: TRBJ2-3
CDR3 protein: CASRKLAGNTDTQYF
CDR3 DNA: TGTGCCAGCAGAAAACTAGCGGGGAACACAGATACGCAGTATTTT

V gene: TRBV7-9
clone size: many
D gene: TRBD1
J gene: TRBJ2-5
CDR3 protein: CASSLAPGRGLETQYF
CDR3 DNA: TGTGCCAGCAGCTTAGCCCCGGGCAGGGGGCTCGAGACCCAGTACTTC